The 30 T cell receptor beta chains below were found in one sample sequenced in a study of CD8 T cells in ankylosing spondylitis. Regarding the study as a whole: For ankylosing spondylitis blood, a TCR beta motif of seven to nine highly homologous variants appeared characteristic.

TCRdb re-analysed the 5' RACE reads in MiXCR, keeping a single row per CDR3 protein. The table shows 700,000 or so distinct CDR3 sequences, with under 20% occurring only once. These receptors are not linked to any known antigen. Input material: blood, either unsorted or a sorted T cell fraction (not recorded which). These receptors were collected from a male donor with ankylosing spondylitis.

In this sample, this clonotype turned up a few times. The V gene is TRBV24-1, the J gene TRBJ2-2; no clear D. This CDR3 region has 12 residues. Germline assignment: CDR1 KGHDR and CDR2 SFDVKD. With 3 bases removed from V and 7 bases from J, the gap between germline ends came to 5 bases. CDR3 sequence (DNA): TGTGCCACCAGTGATCTGAGCGGGGAGCTGTTTTTT. Translating gives CATSDLSGELFF.

The chain carries TRBV10-3 and TRBJ2-7; no clear D gene. The V gene lost 6 bases and the J gene lost 0 bases, with 15 bases spanning the gap. This CDR3 region has 15 residues. Germline CDR1 ENHRY, CDR2 SYGVKD. The CDR3 spells CAISLRDEPSYEQYF. The CDR3 DNA reads as TGTGCCATCAGCCTCCGAGACGAGCCCTCCTACGAGCAGTACTTC.

This CDR3 is CSVAHTYSNEQFF. The CDR3 nucleotides read TGCAGCGTCGCCCACACCTACTCCAATGAGCAGTTCTTC. The chain carries TRBV29-1 and TRBJ2-1; D not resolved. Looked up from germline, CDR1 is SQVTM and CDR2 is ANQGSEA. Trimming shortened V by 6 bases and J by 6 bases, and 15 bases separated the two germline ends. The CDR3 has 13 residues.

This clonotype has only a few counts. An end of the junction differs from the germline gene, which may be a read error. This chain uses TRBV9 with TRBJ2-1; D not resolved. The CDR3 covers 13 residues. Germline-derived CDR1 and CDR2 are SGDLS and YYNGEE. CDR3 bases: TGTGCCAGCAGCGTAGTACCCTACGATGAGCAGTTCTTC. Translating gives CASSVVPYDEQFF.

This clonotype occurred a few times. This chain links TRBV4-1 with TRBJ1-2, with a weak D call TRBD1 (6 bases). Germline V gives CDR1 MGHRA, CDR2 YSYEKL. The CDR3 totals 15 residues. The germline V and J ends were trimmed by 0 bases and 4 bases, with 12 bases remaining between them. The CDR3 bases are TGCGCCAGCAGCCAAGATTTGGGGGGCGCCTATGGCTACACCTTC. Translated: CASSQDLGGAYGYTF.

The V and J genes are TRBV15 and TRBJ2-6; D gene ambiguous. The V gene's germline CDR1 is LNHNV and CDR2 YYDKDF (reference sequence). Deletions cut 0 bases from V and 2 bases from J, with 14 bases between. The CDR3 loop spans 18 amino acids. This CDR3 is CATSRDILVTAGANVLTF. CDR3 nucleotides: TGTGCCACCAGCAGAGATATCCTAGTAACTGCTGGGGCCAACGTCCTGACTTTC.

This clonotype showed up just a few times. The chain has TRBV3-1 and TRBJ2-7; D is undetermined. V was cut by 4 bases and J by 6 bases, with 10 bases left in between. The V gene's germline CDR1 is LGHDT and CDR2 YNNKEL (reference sequence). The CDR3 contains 12 residues. CDR3 bases: TGTGCCAGCAGCCCCACTACCTCCGAGCAGTACTTC. It is translated as CASSPTTSEQYF.

The table lists this clonotype with many counts. This chain links TRBV10-3 with TRBJ2-1; TRBD1 matches 9 bases. The CDR3 is made up of 17 amino acids. V lost 4 bases, J lost 0 bases, and 7 bases stayed unmatched. Germline V gene data show CDR1 as ENHRY and CDR2 as SYGVKD. CDR3 amino acids: CAISATGQGSSYNEQFF. In DNA, the CDR3 is TGTGCCATCAGTGCGACGGGACAGGGAAGCTCCTACAATGAGCAGTTCTTC.

This clonotype was counted only a few times. The gene calls are TRBV7-9 and TRBJ2-5; the D gene is possibly TRBD1 (6 bases). CDR1 and CDR2 from the germline V gene are SEHNR and FQNEAQ (reference sequence). The CDR3 runs 15 residues. Trimming shortened V by 0 bases and J by 4 bases, and 12 bases separated the two germline ends. CDR3 bases: TGTGCCAGCAGCTTAGCGCTTACAGGGAGAGAGACCCAGTACTTC. It translates to CASSLALTGRETQYF.

This clonotype has more than one count but fewer than ten. The chain is built from TRBV4-3 and TRBJ2-7; no definite D call. Germline-derived CDR1 and CDR2 are LGHNA and YSLEER. The ends were cut back, 0 bases at V and 4 bases at J, with 10 bases in the middle. The CDR3 is made up of 14 amino acids. DNA of the CDR3: TGCGCCAGCAGCCAAGATTTTGGGGTTTACGAGCAGTACTTC. It encodes CASSQDFGVYEQYF.

This clonotype was seen only a few times. The chain links TRBV5-1 to TRBJ2-7; 7 positions match TRBD2. Germline loops: CDR1 SGHRS, CDR2 YFSETQ. V trimming: 3 bases; J trimming: 6 bases; junction bases outside the gene matches: 6. The CDR3 is 13 residues long. The CDR3 protein is CASSSAGEGEQYF. CDR3 sequence (DNA): TGCGCCAGCAGCTCCGCGGGAGAAGGCGAGCAGTACTTC.

A few counts support this clonotype. The J gene is TRBJ2-7, the V gene TRBV2, with D possibly being TRBD2 (5 bases). Germline V gene lookup returns CDR1 SNHLY and CDR2 FYNNEI. Trimming took 1 base from V and 6 from J, leaving 16 bases between them. The CDR3 is made up of 15 amino acids. The chain's CDR3 is CASSEVGLAGGEQYF. The CDR3 DNA reads TGTGCCAGCAGTGAAGTAGGGCTAGCAGGCGGCGAGCAGTACTTC.

This clonotype was detected a few times. The genes are TRBV5-6 and TRBJ2-5; 9 nucleotides line up with TRBD2. CDR1 and CDR2 (germline): SGHDT, YYEEEE. The CDR3 has 17 amino acids. J lost 5 bases, V lost 3 bases, and 14 bases had no gene match. CDR3 sequence (DNA): TGTGCCAGCAGCTCATTCAACGGACTAGCGTCAACTGAGACCCAGTACTTC. This sequence encodes CASSSFNGLASTETQYF.

This clonotype was seen repeatedly, ten times or more. The chain employs TRBV12-3 or TRBV12-4 and TRBJ1-3; D remains ambiguous. The CDR3 is 14 amino acids. Trimming took off 7 bases at V and 1 base at J, with 11 bases between the two ends. The CDR3 bases are TGTGCCAGCACCACGGGATTATCTGGAAACACCATATATTTT. Translation: CASTTGLSGNTIYF.

This clonotype appeared a few times. This rearrangement joins TRBV30 to TRBJ1-5; a possible D gene is TRBD1 (5 bases). V was trimmed by 1 base and J by 3 bases, leaving 13 bases between them. CDR1 GTSNPN and CDR2 SVGIG come from the germline V gene (reference sequence). The CDR3 has 15 residues. The CDR3 here is CAWSGGGRFNQPQHF. CDR3 DNA sequence: TGTGCCTGGAGTGGGGGCGGCAGGTTCAATCAGCCCCAGCATTTT. The complete variable domain, with remaining parts taken from reference TRBV30 and TRBJ1-5, reads SQTIHQWPATLVQPVGSPLSLECTVEGTSNPNLYWYRQAAGRGLQLLFYSVGIGQISSEVPQNLSASRPQDRQFILSSKKLLLSDSGFYLCAWSGGGRFNQPQHFGDGTRLSIL.

This clonotype has only a few counts. This chain links TRBV6-2 or TRBV6-3 with TRBJ1-2, with 9 nucleotides matching TRBD1. The CDR3 totals 13 residues. The germline CDR1 and CDR2 sequences are MNHEY and SVGEGT. V lost 5 bases, J lost 6 bases, and 4 bases stayed unmatched. The CDR3 sequence: CASSVYRGHGYTF. CDR3 sequence (DNA): TGTGCCAGCAGTGTATACAGGGGGCATGGCTACACCTTC.

This clonotype was recorded only once. A read error may be the cause here, since a much bigger clone is one base away. As DNA, the CDR3 is TGTGCCAGCAGCCCCGGGACAGGGGTTGGCTACACCTTC. It translates to CASSPGTGVGYTF. J is TRBJ1-2 and V is TRBV7-2, with 10 bases matching TRBD1. The CDR3 is 13 residues long. J lost 7 bases, V lost 5 bases, and 4 bases had no gene match. Germline CDR1 and CDR2: SGHTA and FQGNSA.

The DNA for the CDR3 is TGTGCCAGCAGCCCCCCGAGCAGAGACCATGGCTACACCTTC. As protein: CASSPPSRDHGYTF. The rearrangement joins TRBV11-3 to TRBJ1-2, with no clear D. The CDR3 is 14 amino acids. The V and J ends lost 5 bases and 6 bases respectively, with 16 bases between them. The V gene's germline CDR1 is SGHNT and CDR2 YENEEA.

This clonotype has a handful of counts. This rearrangement joins TRBV5-5 to TRBJ2-5; D not resolved. The CDR3 consists of 15 residues. The germline CDR1 and CDR2 sequences are SGHKS and YYEKEE (reference sequence). V was pared by 2 bases and J by 1 base, with 12 bases between. CDR3 region: CASSFSTWGQETQYF. The CDR3 bases are TGTGCCAGCAGCTTTTCAACTTGGGGCCAAGAGACCCAGTACTTC.

There are many counts of this clonotype. V gene TRBV7-8 combines with J gene TRBJ1-1, with D unclear. Per the germline V gene, CDR1 is SGHVS and CDR2 is FQNEAQ. The V end lost 0 bases, the J end lost 5 bases, and 13 bases lay between the germline ends. This CDR3 comprises 15 residues. CDR3 residues: CASSLATQRETEAFF. CDR3 nucleotides: TGTGCCAGCAGCTTAGCGACACAGCGAGAAACTGAAGCTTTCTTT.

This chain connects TRBV5-1 to TRBJ2-1; a possible D gene is TRBD2 (5 bases). This CDR3 is built from 15 residues. In germline, CDR1 is SGHRS, CDR2 YFSETQ. Trimming took 0 bases from V and 6 from J, leaving 13 bases between them. This CDR3 is CASSLDGQEVNEQFF. Here the CDR3 DNA reads TGCGCCAGCAGCTTGGACGGGCAGGAGGTCAATGAGCAGTTCTTC.

The DNA of the CDR3 is TGTGCCAGCAGAAAGGGGCGCATTTACGAGCAGTACTTC. Translating gives CASRKGRIYEQYF. The chain has TRBV6-2 or TRBV6-3 and TRBJ2-7; D might be TRBD1 (5 bases). The CDR3 covers 13 residues. Per germline, CDR1 MNHEY and CDR2 SVGEGT. Deletions cut 6 bases from V and 4 bases from J, with 13 bases between.

The chain carries TRBV10-1 and TRBJ2-1; possible D gene TRBD1, 5 bases. V lost 7 bases and J lost 3, with 13 bases in between. The CDR3 contains 14 residues. Germline V gene sequence: CDR1 WNHNN, CDR2 SYGVQD (reference sequence). The CDR3 loop reads CASIHRWDYNEQFF. In DNA, the CDR3 is TGCGCCAGCATCCACAGGTGGGACTACAATGAGCAGTTCTTC.

This clonotype has just a few counts. The rearrangement uses TRBV7-9 and TRBJ2-3, with D hard to call. Germline V gene lookup returns CDR1 SEHNR and CDR2 FQNEAQ (reference sequence). V was pared by 7 bases and J by 2 bases, with 7 bases between. The CDR3 length is 12 residues. The chain's CDR3 is CASTKTTDTQYF. In DNA, the CDR3 is TGTGCCAGCACCAAAACCACAGATACGCAGTATTTT.

The rearrangement joins TRBV29-1 to TRBJ2-7, with D perhaps TRBD1 (9 bases). The ends were cut back, 7 bases at V and 1 base at J, with 35 bases in the middle. The CDR3 length is 20 residues. The germline CDR1 and CDR2 sequences are SQVTM and ANQGSEA. In DNA, the CDR3 is TGCAGCGCCCAGACAGGGGGTAGGGCTAGCGGGTCTTATATGTCCTACGAGCAGTACTTC. Its translation is CSAQTGGRASGSYMSYEQYF.

This clonotype was found a few times. CDR3 sequence reads: CASSFRGGNEQFF. The CDR3 DNA sequence: TGTGCCAGCAGTTTCAGGGGGGGAAATGAGCAGTTCTTC. This rearrangement joins TRBV28 to TRBJ2-1; D might be TRBD1 or TRBD2, each matching 7 bases. V was trimmed by 3 bases and J by 7 bases, leaving 10 bases between them. This CDR3 has 13 residues. CDR1 is MDHEN, CDR2 SYDVKM, per germline. The entire variable domain, with the rest obtained from reference TRBV28 and TRBJ2-1, is as follows: DVKVTQSSRYLVKRTGEKVFLECVQDMDHENMFWYRQDPGLGLRLIYFSYDVKMKEKGDIPEGYSVSREKKERFSLILESASTNQTSMYLCASSFRGGNEQFFGPGTRLTVL.

CDR3 DNA sequence: TGTGCCAGCAGTTACGGGACAGGCGGACAAGAAAAACTGTTTTTT. Translating it yields CASSYGTGGQEKLFF. The chain has TRBV6-5 and TRBJ1-4, with 8 bases matching TRBD1. The CDR3 is made up of 15 amino acids. After removal of 2 bases from V and 8 bases from J, the junction contained 7 bases not matched to a gene. Germline V gene sequence: CDR1 MNHEY, CDR2 SVGAGI.

There are a few counts of this clonotype. This chain uses TRBV5-1 with TRBJ1-5; D call uncertain. CDR3 length: 14 amino acids. Trimming cost V 0 bases and J 6 bases, with 10 bases left between them. CDR1 SGHRS and CDR2 YFSETQ come from the germline V gene. The CDR3 bases are TGCGCCAGCAGCTTGGGAGGGAGAAGTCAGCCCCAGCATTTT. This codes for CASSLGGRSQPQHF.

The gene calls are TRBV24-1 and TRBJ2-3; D remains ambiguous. The CDR3 loop spans 12 amino acids. The germline V gene encodes CDR1 KGHDR and CDR2 SFDVKD. Trimming stripped 1 base from V and 5 bases from J, with 3 bases between. The CDR3 loop is CATSDFKDTQYF. The CDR3 DNA is TGTGCCACCAGTGATTTCAAAGATACGCAGTATTTT.

This clonotype has just a few counts. The rearrangement uses TRBV28 and TRBJ2-7, with 7 positions matching TRBD2. CDR1 is MDHEN and CDR2 is SYDVKM in the germline V gene. This CDR3 contains 13 residues. V trimming: 5 bases; J trimming: 2 bases; junction bases outside the gene matches: 3. The CDR3 sequence: CASSPRGAYEQYF. The CDR3, as DNA: TGTGCCAGCAGTCCCCGGGGGGCCTACGAGCAGTACTTC.